What follows are 3 T cell receptor beta chains derived from one specimen sequenced in a study of T cell changes during pregnancy in multiple sclerosis. The method was immunoSEQ multiplex PCR; TCRdb's version includes in-frame clones alone and lacks a portion of them. Of tens of thousands of clones in the sample, roughly 89% were seen once. The sample was peripheral blood, taken after pregnancy. The source of these receptors is a female donor in good health, enrolled as a control in a pregnancy study.

This chain uses TRBV6-6 with TRBJ1-5; 8 positions agree with TRBD1. J was trimmed by 4 bases and V by 10 bases; bases with no gene match: 3. Germline V gene data show CDR1 as MNHNY and CDR2 as SVGAGI (reference sequence). The CDR3 runs 12 residues. The CDR3 nucleotides are TGTGCCACACAGGGGGTTAATCAGCCCCAGCATTTT. It encodes CATQGVNQPQHF.

The V gene is TRBV7-9, the J gene TRBJ1-6, with a possible D match to TRBD1 (6 bases). Between the trimmed V and J ends, which lost 5 bases and 7 bases, there was a span of 9 bases. Per the germline V gene, CDR1 is SEHNR and CDR2 is FQNEAQ (reference sequence). The CDR3 contains 13 residues. The CDR3 sequence is CASSMGANSPLHF. Here the CDR3 DNA reads TGTGCCAGCAGCATGGGGGCCAATTCACCCCTCCACTTT.

The rearrangement uses TRBV7-6 and TRBJ2-3; 9 positions match TRBD1. This CDR3 contains 13 residues. Germline trimming cut 5 bases from V and 5 bases from J; bases unmatched to any gene: 2. Germline CDR1 is SGHVS and CDR2 is FNYEAQ. This chain's CDR3 is CASSAGQGDTQYF. Here the CDR3 DNA reads TGTGCCAGCAGCGCGGGACAGGGAGATACGCAGTATTTT.